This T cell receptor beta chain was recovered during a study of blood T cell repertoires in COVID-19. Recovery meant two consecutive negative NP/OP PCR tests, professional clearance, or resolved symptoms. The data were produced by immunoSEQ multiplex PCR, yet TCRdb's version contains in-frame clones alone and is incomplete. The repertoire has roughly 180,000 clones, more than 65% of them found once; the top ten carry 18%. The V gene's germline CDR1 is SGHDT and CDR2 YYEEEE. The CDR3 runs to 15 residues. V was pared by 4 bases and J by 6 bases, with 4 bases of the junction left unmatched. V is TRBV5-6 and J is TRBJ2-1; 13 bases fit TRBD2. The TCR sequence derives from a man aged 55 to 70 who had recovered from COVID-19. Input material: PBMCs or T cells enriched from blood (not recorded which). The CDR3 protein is CASSIRTSGSNEQFF. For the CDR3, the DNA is TGTGCCAGCAGCATAAGGACTAGCGGGAGCAATGAGCAGTTCTTC.